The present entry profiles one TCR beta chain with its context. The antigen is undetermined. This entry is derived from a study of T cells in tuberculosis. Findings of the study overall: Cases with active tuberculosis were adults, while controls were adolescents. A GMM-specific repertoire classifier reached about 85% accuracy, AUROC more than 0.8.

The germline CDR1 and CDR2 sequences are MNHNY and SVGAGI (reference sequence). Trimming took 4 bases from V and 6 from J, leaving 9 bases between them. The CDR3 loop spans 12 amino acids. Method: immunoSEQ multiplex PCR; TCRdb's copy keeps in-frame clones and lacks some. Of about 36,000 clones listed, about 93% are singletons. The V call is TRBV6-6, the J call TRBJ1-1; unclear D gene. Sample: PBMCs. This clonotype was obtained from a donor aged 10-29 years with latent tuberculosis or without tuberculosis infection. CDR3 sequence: CASSFASAEAFF. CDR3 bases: TGTGCCAGCAGTTTTGCGAGTGCTGAAGCTTTCTTT.